The present TCR beta chain was sequenced within a study of early T cells in non-severe SARS-CoV-2 infection. Researchers tagged individual cDNA molecules with unique molecular identifiers. TCRdb re-derived calls from the 5' RACE reads in MiXCR, one entry per CDR3 protein. The sample yields about 50,000 distinct CDR3 sequences, less than 15% seen once. This CDR3 has 13 residues. With 8 bases removed from V and 6 bases from J, the gap between germline ends came to 15 bases. This clonotype was seen many times. The gene calls are TRBV12-3 or TRBV12-4 and TRBJ2-3, with a possible D match to TRBD2 (6 bases). This TCR was recovered from an adult who was a healthcare worker with PCR-confirmed SARS-CoV-2 infection or an uninfected control (not recorded which). The source material was whole blood. DNA for the CDR3: TGTGCCAGCGGGCGTCCTGGGGGGGATACGCAGTATTTT. This translates into CASGRPGGDTQYF.